This entry is about one T cell receptor (beta chain). The antigen this receptor binds is unknown. No qualities accompany the bases; no much larger clone lies one base away. The data are from a study of vaccination and CD4 T cells after COVID-19 (dated by TCRdb to between 2020 and 2023). Study-level background: Convalescent patients had a positive SARS-CoV-2 result on nasal swab PCR, and of these patients, nine had mild disease and one had severe disease. The convalescent cohort included six males and four females, with two Hispanic individuals, seven Caucasians, two Asians and one multiracial person. Two doses of either the Pfizer-BioNTech BNT162b2 vaccine (n=8) or the Moderna mRNA-1273 vaccine (n=2) were administered to participants. Post-COVID blood samples were collected from convalescent patients a median of approximately 93 days after diagnosis, with a range of about 30 to 161 days. Post-vaccine blood samples were taken a median of around 68 days after the second vaccine dose, with a range of 14 to 241 days. The cultures were stimulated with overlapping spike peptide pools from SARS-CoV-2 and from the common cold coronaviruses HCoV-NL63, HCoV-OC43 and HCoV-229E. In control cultures, a CEFX viral epitope pool was used as positive control, an HIV-1 Nef peptide pool was used as negative control, or no peptide was added. In 10 COVID-19 convalescent patients and a few infection-naive healthy vaccine recipients, the spike-specific CD4+ TCR repertoire before mRNA vaccination was compared with the repertoire after mRNA vaccination.

What the treatment or condition label conveys for this sample: approximately 10-day PBMC culture with coronavirus spike peptide pools or control peptides (ViraFEST assay). The ViraFEST assay was used in the study, in which antigen-specific T cells were expanded with peptide pools and expanded clonotypes were subsequently identified by TCR sequencing. The convalescent patients' positive SARS-CoV-2 PCR tests fell between March and December 2020, which was before the Alpha, Beta and Delta variants emerged in the United States. Each well held approximately 2 million PBMCs cultured in IMDM containing around 5% human AB serum and approximately 9.4 IU/ml IL-2, with about 10 ug/ml peptide pools added. Half of the culture medium was replaced with fresh IL-2-containing medium on days 3 and 7. Once the cells had been in culture for 9 to 10 days, the EasySep CD4+ T cell isolation kit was used to isolate CD4+ T cells by negative selection. Ficoll-Paque Plus gradient centrifugation was used to isolate PBMCs from whole blood, and the isolated PBMCs were then either used fresh or cryopreserved at -140C. In general, triplicate wells were set up for every culture condition.

Trimming removed 6 bases from V and 7 bases from J; the gene matches leave 8 bases unexplained. From a lookup of the germline V gene, CDR1 and CDR2 are KGHDR and SFDVKD. There are 14 amino acids in the CDR3, from cysteine to phenylalanine inclusive. This entry keeps only the CDR3 DNA: 42 bases, framed from base 1. Receptors were amplified or captured by PCR. At the Johns Hopkins FTIC core, DNA from the cultured CD4+ T cells underwent TCR sequencing with the Oncomine TCR Beta short-read assay. Genomic DNA was extracted from the cultured CD4+ T cells with the QIAamp micro DNA kit. Oncomine TCR Beta libraries from cultured CD4+ T cells were pooled using unique dual indexes and sequenced on an Illumina iSeq 100. In the authors' own workflow: Non-productive sequences were removed, and CDR3s that did not start with C, did not end with F or W, or were shorter than 7 amino acids were discarded. The MANAFEST web application identified antigen-specific clonotypes by comparing peptide-stimulated wells against reference wells and other culture wells. An FDR below 0.05, an odds ratio above 5, and a productive frequency above 0.1% in at least two of three replicate wells were required for clones to be considered positive. A clonotype was classed as cross-reactive if the clonotype showed significant expansion both in SARS-CoV-2 spike wells and in at least one common cold coronavirus spike condition. Levenshtein distances (stringdist) and unrooted phylogenetic trees (ape) in R version 3.6.1 were used to assess CDR3 homology. Starting from the raw public reads, TCRdb applied fastp trimming at Q25, assembled clones with MiXCR and retained in-frame beta chains. Entries are consolidated by CDR3 protein sequence, retaining the most common genes and DNA. The V and J calls follow TCRdb's processing rather than the paper's. Present in this sample are some 25,000 distinct CDR3 sequences, roughly 50% of which were seen just once. Of the sample, 6% to 7.5% is held by the ten largest clones.

Results and caveats for the whole study, not just this receptor: Of the vaccine-specific clones found in convalescent patients, nearly all (304 of 307) were mono-reactive for SARS-CoV-2 spike instead of being cross-reactive with common cold coronaviruses. In convalescent patients, a median around 84% of post-vaccine SARS-CoV-2-reactive clones were detected only after vaccination, and vaccine-specific priming was suggested by this finding. An increase in the median number of SARS-CoV-2-reactive clonotypes from approximately 20 after infection to 35 to 40 after vaccination was observed, but the change was not found to be significant. The number of convalescent patients in the study was relatively small, and the study did not examine early timepoints following natural infection.

Material: CD4+ T cells from blood, cultured in vitro. The chain employs TRBV24-1 and TRBJ1-2; TRBD1 matches 9 bases in the middle. This receptor was obtained from a human donor who had recovered from COVID-19. The CDR3: CATSTDRGTSGYTF. The DNA sequence follows: TGTGCCACCAGTACGGACAGGGGAACCTCTGGCTACACCTTC.